This TCR beta chain was documented in a study of shared clonotypes between healthy human individuals. As for the study in general: Per-donor plates numbered three CD4 naive, three CD4 memory, two CD8 naive and one CD8 memory.

This CDR3 is built from 14 residues. The ends lost 6 bases at V and 4 bases at J; junction bases unmatched: 8. Germline V gene data show CDR1 as MNHEY and CDR2 as SMNVEV (reference sequence). Profiled with immunoSEQ multiplex PCR; TCRdb holds only in-frame clones, not every one. The table has 1,500,000 or so clones, 97% to 99% seen once. Material for sequencing was naive CD4+ T cells sorted from blood. Regarding subset: CD45RA+ positively selected. V usage is TRBV27 and J usage is TRBJ2-5; 7 positions match TRBD1. The receptor was derived from a man aged 25-40 years in good health. CDR3 amino acids: CASSPGTDGETQYF. In nucleotides, the CDR3 is TGTGCCAGCAGCCCCGGGACAGACGGAGAGACCCAGTACTTC.